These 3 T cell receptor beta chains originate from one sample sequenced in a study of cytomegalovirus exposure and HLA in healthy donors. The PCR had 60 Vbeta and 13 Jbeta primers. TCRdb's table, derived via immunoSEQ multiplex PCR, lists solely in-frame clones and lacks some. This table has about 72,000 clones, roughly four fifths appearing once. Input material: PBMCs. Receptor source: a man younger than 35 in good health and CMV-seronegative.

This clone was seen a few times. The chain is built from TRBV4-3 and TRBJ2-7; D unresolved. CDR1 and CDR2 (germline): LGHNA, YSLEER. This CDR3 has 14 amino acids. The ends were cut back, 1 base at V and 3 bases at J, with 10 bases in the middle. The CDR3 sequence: CASSQAQENYEQYF. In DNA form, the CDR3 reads TGCGCCAGCAGCCAAGCCCAGGAAAACTACGAGCAGTACTTC.

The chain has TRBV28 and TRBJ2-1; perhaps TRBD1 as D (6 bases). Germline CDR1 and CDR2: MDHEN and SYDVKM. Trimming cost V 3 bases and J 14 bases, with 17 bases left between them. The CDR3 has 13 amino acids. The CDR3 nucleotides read TGTGCCAGCAGTTTTTCCAGACAGGTAGAGGAGTTCTTC. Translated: CASSFSRQVEEFF.

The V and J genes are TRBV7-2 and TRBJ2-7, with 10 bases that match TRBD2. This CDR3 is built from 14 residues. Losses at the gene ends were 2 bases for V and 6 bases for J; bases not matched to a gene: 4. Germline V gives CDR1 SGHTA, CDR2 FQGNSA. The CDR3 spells CASSLSLAGAEQYF. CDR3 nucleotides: TGTGCCAGCAGCTTAAGCCTAGCGGGAGCCGAGCAGTACTTC. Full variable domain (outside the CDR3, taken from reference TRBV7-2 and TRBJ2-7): GAGVSQSPSNKVTEKGKDVELRCDPISGHTALYWYRQSLGQGLEFLIYFQGNSAPDKSGLPSDRFSAERTGGSVSTLTIQRTQQEDSAVYLCASSLSLAGAEQYFGPGTRLTVT.